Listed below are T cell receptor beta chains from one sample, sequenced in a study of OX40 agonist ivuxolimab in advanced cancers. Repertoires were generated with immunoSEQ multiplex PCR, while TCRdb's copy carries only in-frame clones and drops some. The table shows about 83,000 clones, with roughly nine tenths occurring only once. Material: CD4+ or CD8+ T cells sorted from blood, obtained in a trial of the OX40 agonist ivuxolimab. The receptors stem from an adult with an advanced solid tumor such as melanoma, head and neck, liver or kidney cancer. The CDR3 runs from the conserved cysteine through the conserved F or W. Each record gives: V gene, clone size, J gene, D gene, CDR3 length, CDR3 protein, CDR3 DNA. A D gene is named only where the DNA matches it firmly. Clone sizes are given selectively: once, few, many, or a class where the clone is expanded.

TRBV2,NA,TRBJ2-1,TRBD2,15,CASSEPASGRNEQFF,TGTGCCAGCAGTGAACCGGCTAGCGGGAGAAATGAGCAGTTCTTC
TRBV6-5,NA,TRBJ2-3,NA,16,CASSYSTGGVRDTQYF,TGTGCCAGCAGTTACTCGACGGGGGGCGTAAGGGATACGCAGTATTTT
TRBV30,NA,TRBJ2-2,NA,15,CAWSVLRGNTGELFF,TGTGCCTGGAGTGTTCTTAGGGGGAACACCGGGGAGCTGTTTTTT
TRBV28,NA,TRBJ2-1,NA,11,CASSLGGEEFF,TGTGCCAGCAGTTTAGGAGGGGAAGAGTTCTTC
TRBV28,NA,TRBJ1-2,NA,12,CASSLGSMGYTF,TGTGCCAGCAGTTTGGGTTCAATGGGCTACACCTTC
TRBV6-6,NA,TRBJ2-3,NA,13,CASSYFRTDTQYF,TGTGCCAGCAGTTATTTCCGCACAGATACGCAGTATTTT
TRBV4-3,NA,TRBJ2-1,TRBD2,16,CASSQATSALIHEQFF,TGCGCCAGCAGCCAAGCGACTAGCGCTCTTATCCATGAGCAGTTCTTC
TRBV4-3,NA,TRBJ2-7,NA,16,CASSQDRWRPSYEQYF,TGCGCCAGCAGCCAAGATAGATGGCGGCCTTCCTACGAGCAGTACTTC
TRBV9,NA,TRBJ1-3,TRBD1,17,CASSVASGRGPGNTIYF,TGTGCCAGCAGCGTAGCTTCTGGCAGGGGGCCTGGAAACACCATATATTTT
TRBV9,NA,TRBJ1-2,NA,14,CASSVTGGRDGYTF,TGTGCCAGCAGCGTCACCGGGGGTAGGGATGGCTACACCTTC
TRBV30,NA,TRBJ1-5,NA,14,CASNWGESNQPQHF,TGTGCCTCTAACTGGGGGGAAAGCAATCAGCCCCAGCATTTT
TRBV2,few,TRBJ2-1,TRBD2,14,CASPLAGGRNEQFF,TGTGCCAGCCCACTAGCGGGGGGGCGCAATGAGCAGTTCTTC
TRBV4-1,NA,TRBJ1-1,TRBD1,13,CASSPAQGTEAFF,TGCGCCAGCAGCCCGGCACAGGGGACTGAAGCTTTCTTT
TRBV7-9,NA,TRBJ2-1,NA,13,CASSLLLYNEQFF,TGTGCCAGCAGCCTACTACTATACAATGAGCAGTTCTTC